Below, 21 T cell receptor beta chains from the same sample are listed, as sequenced in a study of beta chain features in type 1 diabetes. The antigens these receptors bind are not known. Expressed TCRB transcripts were sequenced because the isolated RNA had all been reverse transcribed beforehand. Some clones are missing from TCRdb's copy, which holds only in-frame ones; the method was immunoSEQ multiplex PCR. The data contain hundreds of thousands of clones, more than 13% of them singletons. Study-level findings and limits: All four CD4+ subsets from Type 1 diabetes patients carried moderately but significantly shorter TCRB CDR3s.

Sample: naive CD4+ T cells from blood. All receptors derive from a man aged 18-30 years with type 1 diabetes.

This clone was seen a few times. The chain recombines TRBV28 with TRBJ2-7; 9 bases fit TRBD1. Germline V gene data show CDR1 as MDHEN and CDR2 as SYDVKM. The CDR3 has 15 residues. The V segment lost 5 bases and the J segment 1 base; nucleotides outside the gene matches: 6. For the CDR3, the DNA is TGTGCCAGCAGTGCTACAGGGGGCGCATCCTACGAGCAGTACTTC. It specifies CASSATGGASYEQYF.

This clone has just a few counts. V and J are TRBV5-1 and TRBJ2-4; 14 bases match TRBD2. Germline V gene sequence: CDR1 SGHRS, CDR2 YFSETQ. J was trimmed by 7 bases and V by 0 bases; bases with no gene match: 9. This CDR3 is built from 18 residues. CDR3 bases: TGCGCCAGCAGCTTGGCCGGGACTAGCGGGAGAGGAGGTAACATTCAGTACTTC. Encoded protein: CASSLAGTSGRGGNIQYF. Full variable domain (remainder filled in from reference TRBV5-1 and TRBJ2-4): KAGVTQTPRYLIKTRGQQVTLSCSPISGHRSVSWYQQTPGQGLQFLFEYFSETQRNKGNFPGRFSGRQFSNSRSEMNVSTLELGDSALYLCASSLAGTSGRGGNIQYFGAGTRLSVL.

V is TRBV29-1 and J is TRBJ1-3, with D unclear. This CDR3 comprises 12 residues. Germline assignment: CDR1 SQVTM and CDR2 ANQGSEA. Trimming stripped 7 bases from V and 0 bases from J, with 7 bases between. The CDR3 is CSAQISGNTIYF. In DNA form, the CDR3 reads TGCAGCGCCCAGATCTCTGGAAACACCATATATTTT. The full variable domain, rest sourced from reference TRBV29-1 and TRBJ1-3, is SAVISQKPSRDICQRGTSLTIQCQVDSQVTMMFWYRQQPGQSLTLIATANQGSEATYESGFVIDKFPISRPNLTFSTLTVSNMSPEDSSIYLCSAQISGNTIYFGEGSWLTVV.

This clone occurred a few times. The rearrangement joins TRBV2 to TRBJ2-5; maybe TRBD1 (5 bases). The CDR3 sequence is 14 residues long. CDR1 is SNHLY and CDR2 is FYNNEI in the germline V gene. V was clipped by 2 bases and J by 4 bases, with 11 bases between them. CDR3 coding DNA: TGTGCCAGCAGTGAAAGGGGTTCGGTAGAGACCCAGTACTTC. Translated, it gives CASSERGSVETQYF.

There are a few counts of this clone. The chain uses TRBV6-5 and TRBJ2-5; no definite D call. Trimming took off 5 bases at V and 0 bases at J, with 7 bases between the two ends. The CDR3 runs 13 residues. Germline values: CDR1 MNHEY, CDR2 SVGAGI. CDR3 DNA sequence: TGTGCCAGCAGTGCCCCCCACCAAGAGACCCAGTACTTC. Translated, it gives CASSAPHQETQYF.

This clone was counted a few times. The V and J genes are TRBV30 and TRBJ2-7; the D call may be TRBD1 or TRBD2 (6 bases each). CDR1 is GTSNPN, CDR2 SVGIG, per germline (reference sequence). Between the trimmed V and J ends, which lost 0 bases and 3 bases, there was a span of 12 bases. The length of the CDR3 is 14 residues. CDR3 coding DNA: TGTGCCTGGAGTGTACAGGAGGGGGTCTACGAGCAGTACTTC. Amino acids: CAWSVQEGVYEQYF.

Only a few counts were recorded for this clone. The rearrangement joins TRBV30 to TRBJ1-1; D is undetermined. The V gene lost 4 bases and the J gene lost 1 base, with 7 bases spanning the gap. Germline CDR1 reads GTSNPN; CDR2 reads SVGIG (reference sequence). This CDR3 is 12 amino acids long. The DNA of the CDR3 is TGTGCCTGGAACCGAAAGAACACTGAAGCTTTCTTT. Encoded protein: CAWNRKNTEAFF.

This clone came up a few times. The rearrangement links TRBV7-9 to TRBJ2-3; no clear D gene. Germline V gene lookup returns CDR1 SEHNR and CDR2 FQNEAQ (reference sequence). Trimming took 5 bases from V and 6 from J, leaving 6 bases between them. CDR3 size: 11 residues. The CDR3 loop is CASSRRDTQYF. The DNA of the CDR3 is TGTGCCAGCAGCCGACGCGATACGCAGTATTTT.

This clone was seen only a few times. This CDR3 is CASSIDHSEPYGYTF. Here the CDR3 DNA reads TGTGCCAGTAGTATAGATCACAGCGAACCCTATGGCTACACCTTC. V gene TRBV19 combines with J gene TRBJ1-2, with D unresolved. The CDR3 runs 15 residues. Deletions cut 0 bases from V and 4 bases from J, with 12 bases between. CDR1 is LNHDA and CDR2 is SQIVND in the germline V gene (reference sequence).

This clone was seen more than once but under ten times. This sequence joins TRBV30 and TRBJ2-7; D call uncertain. In germline, CDR1 is GTSNPN, CDR2 SVGIG (reference sequence). This CDR3 has 14 amino acids. V lost 5 bases to trimming and J lost 3 bases, with 17 bases between them. CDR3 in amino acids: CAWGVDLKVYEQYF. DNA for the CDR3: TGTGCCTGGGGAGTGGACCTGAAGGTCTACGAGCAGTACTTC.

The J gene is TRBJ2-5, the V gene TRBV7-9; 10 positions agree with TRBD1. This CDR3 comprises 17 residues. Losses at the gene ends were 2 bases for V and 5 bases for J; bases not matched to a gene: 11. CDR1 and CDR2 from the germline V gene are SEHNR and FQNEAQ (reference sequence). The CDR3 reads CASSLTGATGGRETQYF. The CDR3 DNA sequence: TGTGCCAGCAGCTTAACGGGGGCGACAGGGGGCCGGGAGACCCAGTACTTC.

This clone was seen a handful of times. The J gene is TRBJ2-5, the V gene TRBV5-4; D gene ambiguous. Germline CDR1 and CDR2: SGHNT and YYREEE (reference sequence). This CDR3 is built from 13 residues. The ends were cut back, 3 bases at V and 5 bases at J, with 11 bases in the middle. As DNA, the CDR3 is TGTGCCAGCAGCTCGAGCCCTCGGGAGACCCAGTACTTC. Translating gives CASSSSPRETQYF.

This rearrangement joins TRBV9 to TRBJ1-1, with a possible D match to TRBD1 (5 bases). Germline CDR1 reads SGDLS; CDR2 reads YYNGEE. V was shortened by 4 bases and J by 4 bases, with 11 bases between the two germline ends. The CDR3 covers 13 residues. CDR3 in DNA: TGTGCCAGCAGCCCGCCCGGGGGCACTGAAGCTTTCTTT. Protein product: CASSPPGGTEAFF.

This clone appeared a few times. The chain couples TRBV6-1 to TRBJ1-1; TRBD1 is a possible D gene (5 bases). V lost 2 bases to trimming and J lost 3 bases, with 7 bases between them. Per the germline V gene, CDR1 is MNHNS and CDR2 is SASEGT. The CDR3 runs to 13 residues. The CDR3 coding sequence is TGTGCCAGCAGTGAAAGAGGGGACACTGAAGCTTTCTTT. Its translation: CASSERGDTEAFF.

This clone was counted only a few times. The chain links TRBV6-5 to TRBJ1-1, with a tentative D call TRBD1 (5 bases). The germline V gene has CDR1 MNHEY and CDR2 SVGAGI. The CDR3 is 15 amino acids. V lost 0 bases and J 11 bases, leaving 19 bases between the germline ends. The CDR3 region has the DNA TGTGCCAGCAGTTACTCGAGACCAGGGTATTCAACCGCTTTCTTT. Protein sequence: CASSYSRPGYSTAFF.

The V and J genes are TRBV6-6 and TRBJ1-1; no reliable D call. CDR1 MNHNY and CDR2 SVGAGI come from the germline V gene (reference sequence). Trimming stripped 2 bases from V and 2 bases from J, with 6 bases between. The CDR3 has 13 residues. CDR3 nucleotide sequence: TGTGCCAGCAGTTACAGGGATAACACTGAAGCTTTCTTT. It translates to CASSYRDNTEAFF.

This clone was observed a few times. The chain joins TRBV2 to TRBJ1-1; possible D gene TRBD1, 5 bases. V dropped 3 bases and J dropped 0 bases, with 11 bases sitting between them. CDR1 is SNHLY, CDR2 FYNNEI, per germline. This CDR3 contains 15 residues. The CDR3 sequence: CASSDQGHLNTEAFF. Here the CDR3 DNA reads TGTGCCAGCAGTGACCAAGGACATCTGAACACTGAAGCTTTCTTT.

The chain employs TRBV5-1 and TRBJ2-1, with 9 bases lining up with TRBD2. The J segment lost 7 bases and the V segment lost 0 bases, leaving 5 bases of the junction unmatched. This CDR3 is 15 amino acids long. Germline assignment: CDR1 SGHRS and CDR2 YFSETQ. CDR3 nucleotide sequence: TGCGCCAGCAGCTTGGAGAGCGGGAGGAATAATGAGCAGTTCTTC. Translation gives CASSLESGRNNEQFF.

This clone appeared a few times. This chain connects TRBV7-8 to TRBJ1-5; TRBD1 matches at 10 bases. Germline V gene data show CDR1 as SGHVS and CDR2 as FQNEAQ. The CDR3 has 16 residues. Trimming removed 0 bases from V and 5 bases from J; junction bases left unmatched: 4. CDR3 loop: CASSLAPGTGDQPQHF. Written as DNA, the CDR3 is TGTGCCAGCAGCTTAGCCCCCGGGACAGGGGATCAGCCCCAGCATTTT.

This chain links TRBV13 with TRBJ2-6; unclear D gene. There are 15 residues in the CDR3. V lost 4 bases, J lost 4 bases, and 11 bases lay in between. Germline V gene data show CDR1 as PRHDT and CDR2 as FYEKMQ (reference sequence). The CDR3: CASSSSRLGANVLTF. DNA for the CDR3: TGTGCCAGCAGCTCGTCCAGGTTGGGGGCCAACGTCCTGACTTTC.

In this sample, this clone turned up a few times. The V call is TRBV7-9, the J call TRBJ1-1, with D uncertain. The CDR3 has 12 amino acids. The V and J ends lost 7 bases and 1 base respectively, with 7 bases between them. Per the germline V gene, CDR1 is SEHNR and CDR2 is FQNEAQ (reference sequence). The CDR3 loop reads CASTLQNTEAFF. The DNA for the CDR3 is TGTGCCAGCACCTTGCAGAACACTGAAGCTTTCTTT.